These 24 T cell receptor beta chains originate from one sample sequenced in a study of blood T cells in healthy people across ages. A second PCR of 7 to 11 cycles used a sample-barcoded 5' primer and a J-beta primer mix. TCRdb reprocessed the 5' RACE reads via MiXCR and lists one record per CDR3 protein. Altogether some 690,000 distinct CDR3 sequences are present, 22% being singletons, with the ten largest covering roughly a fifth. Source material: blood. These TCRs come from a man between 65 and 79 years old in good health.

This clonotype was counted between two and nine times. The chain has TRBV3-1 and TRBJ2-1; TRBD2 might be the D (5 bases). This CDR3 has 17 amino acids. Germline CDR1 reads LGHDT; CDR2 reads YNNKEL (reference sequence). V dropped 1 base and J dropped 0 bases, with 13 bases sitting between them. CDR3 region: CASSQVTEGSSYNEQFF. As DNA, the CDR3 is TGTGCCAGCAGCCAAGTTACCGAGGGAAGCTCCTACAATGAGCAGTTCTTC.

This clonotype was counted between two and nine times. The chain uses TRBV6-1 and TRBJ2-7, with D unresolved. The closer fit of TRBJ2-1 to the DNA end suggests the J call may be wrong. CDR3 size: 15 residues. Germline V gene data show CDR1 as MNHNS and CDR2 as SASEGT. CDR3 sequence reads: CASSEQPNPYNEQFF. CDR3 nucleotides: TGTGCCAGCAGTGAACAGCCTAACCCTTACAATGAGCAGTTCTTC.

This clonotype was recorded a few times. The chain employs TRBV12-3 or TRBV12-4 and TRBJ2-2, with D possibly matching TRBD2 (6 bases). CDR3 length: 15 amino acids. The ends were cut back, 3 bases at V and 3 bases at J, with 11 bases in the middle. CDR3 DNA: TGTGCCAGCAGTTTGAGGAGGGAGGACACCGGGGAGCTGTTTTTT. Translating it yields CASSLRREDTGELFF.

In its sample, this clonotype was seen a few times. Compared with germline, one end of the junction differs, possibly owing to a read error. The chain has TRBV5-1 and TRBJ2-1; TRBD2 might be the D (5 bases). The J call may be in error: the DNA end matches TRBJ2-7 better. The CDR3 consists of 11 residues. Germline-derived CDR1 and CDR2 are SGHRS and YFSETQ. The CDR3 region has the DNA TGCACCAGCAGCCGGGAATACGAGCAGTACTTC. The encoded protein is CTSSREYEQYF.

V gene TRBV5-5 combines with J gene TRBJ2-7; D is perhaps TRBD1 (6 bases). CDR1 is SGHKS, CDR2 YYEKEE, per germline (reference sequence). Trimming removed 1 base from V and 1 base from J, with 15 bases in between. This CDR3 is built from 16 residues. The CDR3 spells CASSLNRDTRSYEQYF. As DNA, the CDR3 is TGTGCCAGCAGCTTGAACCGGGACACTAGATCCTACGAGCAGTACTTC.

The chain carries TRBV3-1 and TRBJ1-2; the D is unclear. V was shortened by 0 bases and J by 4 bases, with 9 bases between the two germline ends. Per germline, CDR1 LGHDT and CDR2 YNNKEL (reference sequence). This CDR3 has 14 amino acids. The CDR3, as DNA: TGTGCCAGCAGCCAAGATCTATCGGTCTATGGCTACACCTTC. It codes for CASSQDLSVYGYTF.

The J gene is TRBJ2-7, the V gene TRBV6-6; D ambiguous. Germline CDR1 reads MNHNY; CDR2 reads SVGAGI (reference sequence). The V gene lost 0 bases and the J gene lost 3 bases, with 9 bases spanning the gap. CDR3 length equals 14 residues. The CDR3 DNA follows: TGTGCCAGCAGTTACTCGCTGTCAGACTACGAGCAGTACTTC. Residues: CASSYSLSDYEQYF.

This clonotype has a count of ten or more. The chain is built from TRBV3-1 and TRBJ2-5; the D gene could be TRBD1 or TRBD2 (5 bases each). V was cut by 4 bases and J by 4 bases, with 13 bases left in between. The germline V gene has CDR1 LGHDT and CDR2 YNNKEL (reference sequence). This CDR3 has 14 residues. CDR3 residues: CASSPISGGETQYF. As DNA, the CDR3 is TGTGCCAGCAGCCCTATCAGTGGGGGAGAGACCCAGTACTTC.

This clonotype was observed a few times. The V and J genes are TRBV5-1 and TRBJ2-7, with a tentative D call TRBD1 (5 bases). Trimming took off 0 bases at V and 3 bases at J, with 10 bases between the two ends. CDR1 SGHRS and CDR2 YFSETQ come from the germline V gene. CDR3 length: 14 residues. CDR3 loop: CASSLVVRDYEQYF. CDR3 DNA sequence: TGCGCCAGCAGCTTGGTTGTCAGGGACTACGAGCAGTACTTC.

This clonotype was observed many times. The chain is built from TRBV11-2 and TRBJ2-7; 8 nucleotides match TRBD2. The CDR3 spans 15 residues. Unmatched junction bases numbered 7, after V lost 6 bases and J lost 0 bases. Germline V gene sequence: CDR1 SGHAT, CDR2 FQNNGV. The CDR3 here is CASRLTSGSSYEQYF. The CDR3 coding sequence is TGTGCCAGCAGGCTAACTAGCGGAAGCTCCTACGAGCAGTACTTC.

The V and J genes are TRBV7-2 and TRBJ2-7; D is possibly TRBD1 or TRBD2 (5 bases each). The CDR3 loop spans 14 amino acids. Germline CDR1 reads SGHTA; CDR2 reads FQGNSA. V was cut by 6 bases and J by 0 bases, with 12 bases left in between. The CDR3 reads CASSPGTNSYEQYV. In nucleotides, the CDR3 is TGTGCCAGCAGTCCCGGGACGAACTCCTACGAGCAGTACGTC.

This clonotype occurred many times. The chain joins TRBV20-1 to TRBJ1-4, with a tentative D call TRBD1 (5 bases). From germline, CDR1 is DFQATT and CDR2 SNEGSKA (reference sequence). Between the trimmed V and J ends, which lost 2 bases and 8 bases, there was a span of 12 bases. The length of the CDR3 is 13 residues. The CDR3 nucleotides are TGCAGTGCTAGATCCAGGGTAGGGGAAAAACTGTTTTTT. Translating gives CSARSRVGEKLFF.

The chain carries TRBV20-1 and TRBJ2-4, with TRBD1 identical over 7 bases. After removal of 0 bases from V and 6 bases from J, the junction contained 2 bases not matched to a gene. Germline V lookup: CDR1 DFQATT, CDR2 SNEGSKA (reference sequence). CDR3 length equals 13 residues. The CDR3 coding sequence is TGCAGTGCTAGAGATGACAGGGCAAACATTCAGTACTTC. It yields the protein CSARDDRANIQYF.

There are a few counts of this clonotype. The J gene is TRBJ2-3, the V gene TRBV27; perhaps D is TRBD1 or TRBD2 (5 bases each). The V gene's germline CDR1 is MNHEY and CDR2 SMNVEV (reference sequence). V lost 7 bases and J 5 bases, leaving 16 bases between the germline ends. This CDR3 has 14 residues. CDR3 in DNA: TGTGCCAGCACCCCGTGGTGGGGGAGAGATACGCAGTATTTT. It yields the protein CASTPWWGRDTQYF.

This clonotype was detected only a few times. The DNA for the CDR3 is TGCGCCAGCAGCTTGACTAGCGGGGGGTCAGATACGCAGTATTTT. This encodes CASSLTSGGSDTQYF. The V call is TRBV5-1, the J call TRBJ2-3; 12 nucleotides line up with TRBD2. Germline values: CDR1 SGHRS, CDR2 YFSETQ. The CDR3 contains 15 residues. The V gene end was trimmed by 1 base and the J gene end by 4 bases; junction bases not matched to a gene: 1.

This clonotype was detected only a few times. In DNA, the CDR3 is TGTGCCAGCACCCAAGGGGGGATAAACAATGAGCAGTTCTTC. Protein sequence: CASTQGGINNEQFF. The genes are TRBV12-3 or TRBV12-4 and TRBJ2-1; the D gene could be TRBD1 or TRBD2 (6 bases each). The CDR3 sequence is 14 residues long. Between the trimmed V and J ends, which lost 7 bases and 5 bases, there was a span of 15 bases.

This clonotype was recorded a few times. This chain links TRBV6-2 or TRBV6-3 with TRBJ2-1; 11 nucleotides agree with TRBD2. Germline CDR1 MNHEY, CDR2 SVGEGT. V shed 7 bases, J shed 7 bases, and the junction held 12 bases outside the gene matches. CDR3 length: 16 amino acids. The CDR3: CASTALTSGSSNEQFF. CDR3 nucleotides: TGTGCCAGCACCGCCCTTACTAGCGGGAGTTCTAATGAGCAGTTCTTC.

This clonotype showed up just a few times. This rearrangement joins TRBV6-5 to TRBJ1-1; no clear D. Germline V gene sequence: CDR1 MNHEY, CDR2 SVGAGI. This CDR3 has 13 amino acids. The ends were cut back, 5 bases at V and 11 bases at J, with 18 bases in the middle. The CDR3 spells CASSPRPGGRAFF. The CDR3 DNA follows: TGTGCCAGCAGTCCCCGGCCGGGAGGAAGGGCTTTCTTT.

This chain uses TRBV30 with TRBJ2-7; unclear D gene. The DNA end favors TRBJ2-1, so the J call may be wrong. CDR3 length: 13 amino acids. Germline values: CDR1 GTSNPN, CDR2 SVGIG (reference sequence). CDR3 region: CAWKSPLVNEQFF. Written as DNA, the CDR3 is TGTGCCTGGAAGTCCCCTCTGGTGAATGAGCAGTTCTTC.

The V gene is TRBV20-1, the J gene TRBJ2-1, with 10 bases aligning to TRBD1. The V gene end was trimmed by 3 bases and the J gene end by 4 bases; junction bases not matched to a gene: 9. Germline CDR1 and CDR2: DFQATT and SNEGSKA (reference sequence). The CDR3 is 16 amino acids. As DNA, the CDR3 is TGCAGTGCTAGGGGTTACGGGACAGGGGTGTACAATGAGCAGTTCTTC. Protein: CSARGYGTGVYNEQFF.

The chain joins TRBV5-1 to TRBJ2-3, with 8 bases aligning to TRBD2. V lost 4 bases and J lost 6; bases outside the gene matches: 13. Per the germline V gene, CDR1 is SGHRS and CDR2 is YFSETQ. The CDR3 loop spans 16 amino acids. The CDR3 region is CASSIVLAGRYDTQYF. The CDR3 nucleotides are TGCGCCAGCAGCATCGTGTTAGCGGGACGATACGATACGCAGTATTTT.

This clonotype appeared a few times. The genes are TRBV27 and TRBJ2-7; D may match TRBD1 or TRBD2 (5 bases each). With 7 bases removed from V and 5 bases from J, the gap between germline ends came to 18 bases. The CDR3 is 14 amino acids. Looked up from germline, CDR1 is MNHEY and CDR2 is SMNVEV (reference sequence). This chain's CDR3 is CASKSREGTHEQYF. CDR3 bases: TGTGCCAGCAAGAGTCGCGAGGGGACCCACGAGCAGTACTTC.

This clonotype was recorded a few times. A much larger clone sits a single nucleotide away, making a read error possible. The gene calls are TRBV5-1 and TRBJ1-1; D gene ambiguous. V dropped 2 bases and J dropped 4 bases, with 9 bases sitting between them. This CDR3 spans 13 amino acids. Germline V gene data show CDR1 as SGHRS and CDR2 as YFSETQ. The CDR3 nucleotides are TGCGCCAGCAGCTTTGATATGAGCACTGAAGCTTTCTTT. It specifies CASSFDMSTEAFF. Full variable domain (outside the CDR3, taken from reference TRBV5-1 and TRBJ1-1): KAGVTQTPRYLIKTRGQQVTLSCSPISGHRSVSWYQQTPGQGLQFLFEYFSETQRNKGNFPGRFSGRQFSNSRSEMNVSTLELGDSALYLCASSFDMSTEAFFGQGTRLTVV.

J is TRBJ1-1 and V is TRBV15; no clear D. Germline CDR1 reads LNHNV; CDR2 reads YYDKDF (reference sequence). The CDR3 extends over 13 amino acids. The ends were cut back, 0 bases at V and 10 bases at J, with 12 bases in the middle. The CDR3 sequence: CATSRESKAGAFF. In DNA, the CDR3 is TGTGCCACCAGCAGAGAGAGTAAGGCGGGAGCTTTCTTT.